The 7 T cell receptor beta chains reported below all come from one sample, sequenced in a study of shared clonotypes between healthy human individuals. Some clones are missing from TCRdb's copy, which holds only in-frame ones; the method was immunoSEQ multiplex PCR. The sample shows some 1.4 million clones, roughly 96% of them seen only once. Sequenced sample: naive CD4+ T cells sorted from blood. Subset specified: CD45RA+ positively selected. These receptors originate from a man aged 30 to 39 in good health.

This sequence joins TRBV5-1 and TRBJ1-1, with D perhaps TRBD1 (6 bases). The CDR3 runs 16 residues. Between the trimmed V and J ends, which lost 0 bases and 1 base, there was a span of 13 bases. CDR1 and CDR2 from the germline V gene are SGHRS and YFSETQ. CDR3 loop: CASSLAPGARNTEAFF. The DNA for the CDR3 is TGCGCCAGCAGCTTGGCCCCGGGGGCCAGGAACACTGAAGCTTTCTTT.

This clone was seen just once. This chain joins TRBV28 and TRBJ1-5; possibly TRBD1 for D (6 bases). Germline V gene sequence: CDR1 MDHEN, CDR2 SYDVKM. Trimming removed 3 bases at V and 4 bases at J, with 16 bases between. This CDR3 region has 16 residues. The CDR3 reads CASSLVGGLGNQPQHF. The CDR3 region has the DNA TGTGCCAGCAGTTTGGTCGGGGGCTTAGGAAATCAGCCCCAGCATTTT.

The chain couples TRBV7-2 to TRBJ2-3, with TRBD2 matching 10 bases. J was trimmed by 2 bases and V by 5 bases; bases with no gene match: 4. The CDR3 is 15 residues long. CDR1 is SGHTA, CDR2 FQGNSA, per germline. This CDR3 is CASSNLAGATDTQYF. CDR3 bases: TGTGCCAGCAGCAACCTAGCGGGAGCCACAGATACGCAGTATTTT.

The chain is built from TRBV6-5 and TRBJ1-5, with D tentatively TRBD1 (5 bases). The germline CDR1 and CDR2 sequences are MNHEY and SVGAGI. This CDR3 spans 14 amino acids. V lost 7 bases and J 1 base, leaving 11 bases between the germline ends. CDR3 DNA sequence: TGTGCCAGCAAGCAGGGCTCCAGCAATCAGCCCCAGCATTTT. Protein: CASKQGSSNQPQHF.

The chain links TRBV9 to TRBJ2-5; TRBD2 matches 13 bases. Germline V gives CDR1 SGDLS, CDR2 YYNGEE. The ends lost 2 bases at V and 2 bases at J; junction bases unmatched: 6. The CDR3 is made up of 17 amino acids. The CDR3 coding sequence is TGTGCCAGCAGCGTTGGGACTAGCGGGACCCTACAAGAGACCCAGTACTTC. It specifies CASSVGTSGTLQETQYF.

This chain links TRBV18 with TRBJ2-5, with D tentatively TRBD1 (6 bases). This CDR3 comprises 13 residues. Trimming left V 6 bases short and J 1 base short, with 9 bases between. Germline V CDR1 and CDR2: KGHSH, LQKENI. The CDR3 DNA reads as TGTGCCAGCTCGGAGGACAGCCAAGAGACCCAGTACTTC. Encoded protein: CASSEDSQETQYF. Full variable domain (outside the CDR3, taken from reference TRBV18 and TRBJ2-5): NAGVMQNPRHLVRRRGQEARLRCSPMKGHSHVYWYRQLPEEGLKFMVYLQKENIIDESGMPKERFSAEFPKEGPSILRIQQVVRGDSAAYFCASSEDSQETQYFGPGTRLLVL.

This chain uses TRBV28 with TRBJ2-7; 9 bases are shared with TRBD2. Looked up from germline, CDR1 is MDHEN and CDR2 is SYDVKM. Trimming cost V 5 bases and J 4 bases; bases outside gene matches: 6. The CDR3 has 14 amino acids. CDR3 DNA sequence: TGTGCCAGCAGTCTCTCGGCGGGAGGGTACGAGCAGTACTTC. Protein: CASSLSAGGYEQYF.